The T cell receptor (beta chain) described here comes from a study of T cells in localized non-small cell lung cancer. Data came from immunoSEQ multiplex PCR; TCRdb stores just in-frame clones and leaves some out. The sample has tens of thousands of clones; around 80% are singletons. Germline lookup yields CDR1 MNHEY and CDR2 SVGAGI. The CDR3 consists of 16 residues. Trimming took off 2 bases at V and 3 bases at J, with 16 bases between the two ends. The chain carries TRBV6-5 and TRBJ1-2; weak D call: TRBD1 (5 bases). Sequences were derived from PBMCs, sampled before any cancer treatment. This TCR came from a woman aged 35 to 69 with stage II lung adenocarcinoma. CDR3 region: CASSYLLTEVDYGYTF. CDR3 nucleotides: TGTGCCAGCAGTTACCTCCTGACAGAAGTGGACTATGGCTACACCTTC.